Below, 8 T cell receptor beta chains from the same sample are listed, as sequenced in a study of cytomegalovirus exposure and HLA in healthy donors (dated by TCRdb to 2017 to 2019). The protocol used for the library was the immunoSEQ multiplex PCR assay. For the multiplex PCR, a mixture combining 60 forward primers for TCR Vbeta segments and 13 reverse primers for TCR Jbeta segments was used. TCRdb holds this immuneACCESS table with in-frame rearrangements only. Some clones are missing; in checked studies, unresolved V genes explain under half, and the rest has no known cause. This sample has about 220,000 clones in its table, and around 75% of those were observed once. The top ten hold 1.5% to 2% of the sample. Material for sequencing was PBMCs. The receptors derive from a woman younger than 45 in good health and CMV-seronegative.

The V gene is TRBV4-1, the J gene TRBJ2-1; D unclear. Germline V gene sequence: CDR1 MGHRA, CDR2 YSYEKL. With 2 bases removed from V and 6 bases from J, the gap between germline ends came to 5 bases. The length of the CDR3 is 12 residues. The CDR3 loop is CASSQRGNEQFF. CDR3 in DNA: TGCGCCAGCAGCCAAAGAGGCAATGAGCAGTTCTTC.

J is TRBJ2-7 and V is TRBV5-1; perhaps TRBD2 as D (5 bases). The V and J ends lost 0 bases and 4 bases respectively, with 5 bases between them. The CDR3 consists of 12 residues. Germline V gene sequence: CDR1 SGHRS, CDR2 YFSETQ. CDR3 in DNA: TGCGCCAGCAGCTTGGGGGAGTACGAGCAGTACTTC. This sequence encodes CASSLGEYEQYF.

The J gene is TRBJ1-5, the V gene TRBV2, with D unclear. V lost 4 bases and J 5 bases, leaving 12 bases between the germline ends. The CDR3 has 14 amino acids. Germline V gene lookup returns CDR1 SNHLY and CDR2 FYNNEI. The CDR3 is CASSGATRDQPQHF. The CDR3 DNA is TGTGCCAGCAGTGGAGCCACGAGGGATCAGCCCCAGCATTTT.

The rearrangement uses TRBV6-1 and TRBJ2-7; possibly TRBD1 for D (5 bases). Germline CDR1 is MNHNS and CDR2 is SASEGT. The CDR3 is 14 amino acids. V was cut by 0 bases and J by 7 bases, with 13 bases left in between. CDR3 coding DNA: TGTGCCAGCAGTGAAGCGCAGGGTTCATGGGAGCAGTACTTC. Residues: CASSEAQGSWEQYF.

With regard to this clone: Compared with germline, one end of the junction differs, possibly owing to a read error. The chain is built from TRBV6-5 and TRBJ1-6; D is ambiguous. The CDR3 contains 15 residues. Per germline, CDR1 MNHEY and CDR2 SVGAGI. In nucleotides, the CDR3 is TGTGCCAGCAGTGTGGGAGAAAGTTCTAATTCACCCCTCAACTTT. As protein: CASSVGESSNSPLNF.

This clone occurred a few times. The rearrangement joins TRBV5-1 to TRBJ2-7, with D maybe TRBD2 (6 bases). The V end was cut by 0 bases, the J end by 2 bases, with 9 bases between. This CDR3 spans 14 amino acids. Per the germline V gene, CDR1 is SGHRS and CDR2 is YFSETQ. The CDR3 region is CASSLGGTAYEQYF. DNA for the CDR3: TGCGCCAGCAGCTTGGGAGGGACTGCCTACGAGCAGTACTTC. The entire variable domain, with the rest obtained from reference TRBV5-1 and TRBJ2-7, is as follows: KAGVTQTPRYLIKTRGQQVTLSCSPISGHRSVSWYQQTPGQGLQFLFEYFSETQRNKGNFPGRFSGRQFSNSRSEMNVSTLELGDSALYLCASSLGGTAYEQYFGPGTRLTVT.

This clone was seen more than once but under ten times. The chain recombines TRBV19 with TRBJ2-1, with 8 bases identical to TRBD2. After removal of 0 bases from V and 10 bases from J, the junction contained 2 bases not matched to a gene. The length of the CDR3 is 13 residues. Germline V CDR1 and CDR2: LNHDA, SQIVND (reference sequence). In nucleotides, the CDR3 is TGTGCCAGTAGTATAGAACTAGCGGAGGAGCAGTTCTTC. Translation gives CASSIELAEEQFF.

This sequence joins TRBV19 and TRBJ1-4, with 7 bases matching TRBD1. The V segment lost 3 bases and the J segment 5 bases; nucleotides outside the gene matches: 9. The CDR3 sequence is 16 residues long. Germline CDR1 LNHDA, CDR2 SQIVND (reference sequence). The CDR3 region has the DNA TGTGCCAGTAGTATCCGTGGACAGGAGGGAAATGAAAAACTGTTTTTT. As protein: CASSIRGQEGNEKLFF. The full variable domain, with the rest looked up from reference TRBV19 and TRBJ1-4, is DGGITQSPKYLFRKEGQNVTLSCEQNLNHDAMYWYRQDPGQGLRLIYYSQIVNDFQKGDIAEGYSVSREKKESFPLTVTSAQKNPTAFYLCASSIRGQEGNEKLFFGSGTQLSVL.